These 27 T cell receptor beta chains share one sample of origin, sequenced in a study of shared clonotypes between healthy human individuals. Sequenced by immunoSEQ multiplex PCR; TCRdb stores in-frame clones only, minus some. The sample lists 2 million to 2.5 million clones, roughly 93% occurring once. The sample was naive CD4+ T cells from PBMCs. As to subset: CD45RA+ positively selected. Receptor source: a man between 18 and 35 years old in good health. Some clones in this sample may be carry-over from other donors' samples.

The chain has TRBV7-8 and TRBJ2-4; 9 bases fit TRBD1. Germline V gene data show CDR1 as SGHVS and CDR2 as FQNEAQ. V shed 5 bases, J shed 0 bases, and the junction held 20 bases outside the gene matches. This CDR3 is built from 21 residues. CDR3 sequence reads: CASSPGLTGQGGSGAKNIQYF. DNA for the CDR3: TGTGCCAGCAGCCCCGGGTTGACGGGACAGGGAGGGTCCGGAGCCAAAAACATTCAGTACTTC.

CDR3 DNA sequence: TGTGCCAGCAGCGTTTTCACCGGGACTAGCGGGAACACGGATACGCAGTATTTT. The encoded protein is CASSVFTGTSGNTDTQYF. V gene TRBV9 combines with J gene TRBJ2-3; 13 positions match TRBD2. After removal of 2 bases from V and 6 bases from J, the junction contained 12 bases not matched to a gene. CDR1 and CDR2 (germline): SGDLS, YYNGEE. This CDR3 contains 18 residues.

On this clone: Other DNA sequences of this sample code for an identical CDR3. The V call is TRBV9, the J call TRBJ1-1; TRBD1 matches 9 bases. Germline CDR1 SGDLS, CDR2 YYNGEE. The CDR3 is 13 residues long. After removal of 3 bases from V and 4 bases from J, the junction contained 1 base not matched to a gene. CDR3 amino acids: CASSATGGTEAFF. CDR3 bases: TGTGCCAGCAGCGCGACAGGGGGCACTGAAGCTTTCTTT.

V is TRBV10-3 and J is TRBJ2-1; 13 bases match TRBD2. The germline gives CDR1 ENHRY, CDR2 SYGVKD. V lost 10 bases, J lost 0 bases, and 9 bases stayed unmatched. This CDR3 is built from 17 residues. This chain's CDR3 is CASTGLAGPHSYNEQFF. Here the CDR3 DNA reads TGTGCCAGCACGGGACTAGCGGGACCTCACTCCTACAATGAGCAGTTCTTC.

The V and J genes are TRBV7-9 and TRBJ1-6; D is undetermined. Germline CDR1 reads SEHNR; CDR2 reads FQNEAQ (reference sequence). The CDR3 consists of 15 residues. Trimming removed 0 bases at V and 6 bases at J, with 9 bases between. The CDR3 region is CASSLAASTNSPLHF. CDR3 nucleotide sequence: TGTGCCAGCAGCTTAGCGGCCAGCACTAATTCACCCCTCCACTTT.

The gene calls are TRBV30 and TRBJ1-4; 7 bases align to TRBD1. The CDR3 is made up of 14 amino acids. J lost 8 bases, V lost 1 base, and 7 bases had no gene match. Germline-derived CDR1 and CDR2 are GTSNPN and SVGIG (reference sequence). The CDR3 DNA sequence: TGTGCCTGGAGTGCCGACAGGGTACAGGAAAAACTGTTTTTT. Residues: CAWSADRVQEKLFF.

The rearrangement uses TRBV10-3 and TRBJ1-2; D remains ambiguous. The V gene's germline CDR1 is ENHRY and CDR2 SYGVKD. Deletions cut 3 bases from V and 5 bases from J, with 7 bases between. The CDR3 length is 12 residues. CDR3 residues: CAISEPRYGYTF. The CDR3 bases are TGTGCCATCAGTGAACCGAGATATGGCTACACCTTC.

Of note for this clone: This sample includes further DNA sequences coding for the same CDR3. The chain couples TRBV7-2 to TRBJ2-1, with D possibly TRBD1 on 6 matching bases. The length of the CDR3 is 15 residues. The germline V gene encodes CDR1 SGHTA and CDR2 FQGNSA. V shed 5 bases and J shed 0 bases, with 11 bases lying between them. The CDR3 coding sequence is TGTGCCAGCAGCCCAGGACAGATCTCCTACAATGAGCAGTTCTTC. Translating it yields CASSPGQISYNEQFF.

The chain carries TRBV11-3 and TRBJ1-1, with TRBD1 matching 8 bases. The CDR3 loop spans 16 amino acids. With V trimmed by 1 base and J by 1 base, 5 bases remained unmatched. The germline gives CDR1 SGHNT, CDR2 YENEEA. The CDR3 region has the DNA TGTGCCAGCAGCTTAGGGTTTGGGACAGGGAACACTGAAGCTTTCTTT. Translated: CASSLGFGTGNTEAFF.

This rearrangement joins TRBV19 to TRBJ2-7; TRBD2 matches at 10 bases. The V and J ends lost 3 bases and 0 bases, in that order; junction bases with no gene match: 5. The CDR3 is made up of 16 amino acids. Germline V CDR1 and CDR2: LNHDA, SQIVND (reference sequence). CDR3 DNA: TGTGCCAGTAGTATTCCTGGACTAGCGGACTCCTACGAGCAGTACTTC. It encodes CASSIPGLADSYEQYF.

This rearrangement joins TRBV11-3 to TRBJ2-1; 8 nucleotides agree with TRBD1. CDR1 and CDR2 (germline): SGHNT, YENEEA. J was trimmed by 8 bases and V by 5 bases; bases with no gene match: 8. The CDR3 covers 14 residues. CDR3 region: CASSQGAREDEQFF. As DNA, the CDR3 is TGTGCCAGCAGCCAGGGGGCCCGGGAAGATGAGCAGTTCTTC.

The chain has TRBV30 and TRBJ2-5, with a weak D call TRBD2 (5 bases). V lost 2 bases, J lost 7 bases, and 14 bases lay in between. Germline V gene lookup returns CDR1 GTSNPN and CDR2 SVGIG (reference sequence). This CDR3 comprises 13 residues. CDR3 residues: CAWSRRGAVTQYF. CDR3 bases: TGTGCCTGGAGTCGCCGGGGAGCGGTGACCCAGTACTTC. Together with reference TRBV30 and TRBJ2-5, the CDR3 gives the full variable domain: SQTIHQWPATLVQPVGSPLSLECTVEGTSNPNLYWYRQAAGRGLQLLFYSVGIGQISSEVPQNLSASRPQDRQFILSSKKLLLSDSGFYLCAWSRRGAVTQYFGPGTRLLVL.

V usage is TRBV29-1 and J usage is TRBJ2-2; 11 bases agree with TRBD1. This CDR3 is built from 14 residues. Germline V gene lookup returns CDR1 SQVTM and CDR2 ANQGSEA. Germline trimming cut 3 bases from V and 4 bases from J; bases unmatched to any gene: 1. CDR3 region: CSVDGTGGTGELFF. CDR3 in DNA: TGCAGCGTTGACGGGACAGGGGGCACCGGGGAGCTGTTTTTT.

The V and J genes are TRBV2 and TRBJ1-5, with no clear D. The CDR3 has 16 amino acids. In germline, CDR1 is SNHLY, CDR2 FYNNEI. Trimming shortened V by 2 bases and J by 0 bases, and 11 bases separated the two germline ends. CDR3 protein: CASSEKSWYSNQPQHF. CDR3 bases: TGTGCCAGCAGTGAAAAGAGCTGGTATAGCAATCAGCCCCAGCATTTT.

This chain links TRBV27 with TRBJ2-5; 8 bases are shared with TRBD2. The CDR3 is 15 amino acids. Germline CDR1 MNHEY, CDR2 SMNVEV (reference sequence). V lost 2 bases and J lost 4; bases outside the gene matches: 6. Here the CDR3 reads CASSLITAGGETQYF. The CDR3 DNA is TGTGCCAGCAGTTTAATAACGGCGGGAGGAGAGACCCAGTACTTC.

As to this clone: Other DNA sequences in this specimen translate into the identical CDR3. CDR3 in DNA: TGTGCCAGCAGCCCCATAAATCAGCCCCAGCATTTT. It translates to CASSPINQPQHF. This chain links TRBV27 with TRBJ1-5; unclear D gene. In germline, CDR1 is MNHEY, CDR2 SMNVEV (reference sequence). The CDR3 sequence is 12 residues long. V lost 6 bases, J lost 4 bases, and 7 bases lay in between.

The V call is TRBV19, the J call TRBJ2-1, with TRBD2 matching 9 bases. CDR3 size: 17 residues. Germline V gives CDR1 LNHDA, CDR2 SQIVND (reference sequence). The J segment lost 7 bases and the V segment lost 7 bases, leaving 17 bases of the junction unmatched. The CDR3 sequence is CASTLKILAGVDNEQFF. CDR3 nucleotide sequence: TGTGCCAGTACCCTCAAGATCTTAGCGGGAGTGGATAATGAGCAGTTCTTC. Drawing the rest from reference TRBV19 and TRBJ2-1, the complete variable domain is DGGITQSPKYLFRKEGQNVTLSCEQNLNHDAMYWYRQDPGQGLRLIYYSQIVNDFQKGDIAEGYSVSREKKESFPLTVTSAQKNPTAFYLCASTLKILAGVDNEQFFGPGTRLTVL.

The rearrangement links TRBV5-1 to TRBJ1-6, with a possible D match to TRBD1 (5 bases). This CDR3 is built from 14 residues. V was clipped by 2 bases and J by 8 bases, with 11 bases between them. The germline CDR1 and CDR2 sequences are SGHRS and YFSETQ. The CDR3 DNA is TGCGCCAGCAGCTTCGGACAAGGGGATTCACCCCTCCACTTT. Its translation: CASSFGQGDSPLHF.

In DNA form, the CDR3 reads TGTGCCAGCTCACCAATGGGACAGGGGTTCCAAGAGACCCAGTACTTC. This gives the protein CASSPMGQGFQETQYF. V is TRBV18 and J is TRBJ2-5; 10 bases map to TRBD1. CDR1 is KGHSH and CDR2 is LQKENI in the germline V gene. The CDR3 contains 16 residues. The ends lost 2 bases at V and 1 base at J; junction bases unmatched: 4.

The chain links TRBV18 to TRBJ2-1; D is uncertain. Per the germline V gene, CDR1 is KGHSH and CDR2 is LQKENI. This CDR3 spans 14 amino acids. V lost 3 bases to trimming and J lost 8 bases, with 14 bases between them. CDR3 coding DNA: TGTGCCAGCTCACCCTACGTTTTGGGGTATGAGCAGTTCTTC. It translates to CASSPYVLGYEQFF.

The chain links TRBV4-1 to TRBJ2-7; 14 nucleotides agree with TRBD2. J was trimmed by 1 base and V by 3 bases; bases with no gene match: 17. Germline V CDR1 and CDR2: MGHRA, YSYEKL. This CDR3 is 21 amino acids long. The CDR3 reads CASSQGVMGTSGSGRSYEQYF. The DNA of the CDR3 is TGCGCCAGCAGCCAGGGGGTAATGGGGACTAGCGGGAGTGGTCGGTCCTACGAGCAGTACTTC.

The rearrangement uses TRBV28 and TRBJ2-5, with TRBD2 matching over 12 bases. Gene TRBJ2-7 matches the end of the DNA better, so the J call may be wrong. CDR3 length equals 14 residues. Germline CDR1 and CDR2: MDHEN and SYDVKM. CDR3 sequence: CASGLTSGSHEQYF. DNA of the CDR3: TGTGCCAGCGGTCTGACTAGCGGGAGCCACGAGCAGTACTTC.

The rearrangement joins TRBV18 to TRBJ2-7; 11 nucleotides line up with TRBD2. Unmatched junction bases numbered 5, after V lost 2 bases and J lost 5 bases. The CDR3 is 15 residues long. The germline CDR1 and CDR2 sequences are KGHSH and LQKENI. The DNA of the CDR3 is TGTGCCAGCTCACCAAGCCTAGCGGGAGGCGACGAGCAGTACTTC. Encoded protein: CASSPSLAGGDEQYF.

The V gene is TRBV7-9, the J gene TRBJ1-2, with D tentatively TRBD1 (6 bases). There are 16 residues in the CDR3. The germline V gene encodes CDR1 SEHNR and CDR2 FQNEAQ (reference sequence). The V and J ends lost 2 bases and 4 bases respectively, with 17 bases between them. CDR3 coding DNA: TGTGCCAGCAGCTTATCAGGGGACTCCACAGGCTATGGCTACACCTTC. Amino acids: CASSLSGDSTGYGYTF.

CDR3 amino acids: CASSVMNTEAFF. The CDR3 coding sequence is TGTGCCAGTAGCGTGATGAACACTGAAGCTTTCTTT. The V and J genes are TRBV14 and TRBJ1-1; no clear D. Germline CDR1 reads SGHDN; CDR2 reads FVKESK. The CDR3 has 12 amino acids. Trimming took 9 bases from V and 0 from J, leaving 8 bases between them.

This clone was recorded once. The chain employs TRBV7-8 and TRBJ2-3; weak D call: TRBD2 (6 bases). The V gene lost 1 base and the J gene lost 0 bases, with 8 bases spanning the gap. Germline V CDR1 and CDR2: SGHVS, FQNEAQ. The CDR3 has 15 amino acids. CDR3 sequence (DNA): TGTGCCAGCAGCTTAGATAGCGGCAGCACAGATACGCAGTATTTT. Translation gives CASSLDSGSTDTQYF.

The V call is TRBV6-6, the J call TRBJ1-1; no clear D gene. The V end was cut by 2 bases, the J end by 5 bases, with 15 bases between. Per germline, CDR1 MNHNY and CDR2 SVGAGI (reference sequence). This CDR3 has 15 amino acids. CDR3: CASSYPPTPGTEAFF. CDR3 bases: TGTGCCAGCAGTTACCCTCCGACACCCGGGACTGAAGCTTTCTTT.